Listed below are T cell receptor beta chains from one sample, sequenced in a study of T-cell reconstitution after alpha-beta-depleted transplantation in children. From the PCR reads, TCRdb called clonotypes with MiXCR, one entry per CDR3 protein. The sample comprises roughly 220,000 distinct CDR3 sequences, under 8.5% of which are singletons, and less than 40% rests with the top ten. The sequencing here drew on PBMCs, mostly from graft donor cells, taken 360 days after TCRalphabeta/CD19-depleted stem cell transplant. The receptors stem from a male patient between 2 and 10 years old who had a stem cell transplant for acute myeloid leukemia, so the T cells may come from the graft donor. The CDR3 runs from the conserved cysteine through the conserved F or W. A D gene is named only where the DNA matches it firmly. A row's size may be missing; if present it is once, few, many or a size class.

v_gene: TRBV27
j_gene: TRBJ2-2
d_gene: TRBD1
abundance: .
CDR3aa: CASTRRQGGRGELFF
CDR3nt: TGTGCCAGCACGAGGCGACAGGGTGGTCGCGGGGAGCTGTTTTTT

v_gene: TRBV5-1
j_gene: TRBJ2-5
d_gene: TRBD2
abundance: .
CDR3aa: CASSLGGLALETQYF
CDR3nt: TGCGCCAGCAGCCTCGGGGGACTAGCTCTAGAGACCCAGTACTTC

v_gene: TRBV30
j_gene: TRBJ2-7
d_gene: TRBD1
abundance: .
CDR3aa: CAWSGDDRGPYEQYF
CDR3nt: TGTGCCTGGAGTGGAGACGACAGGGGTCCCTACGAGCAGTACTTC

v_gene: TRBV29-1
j_gene: TRBJ2-1
d_gene: .
abundance: .
CDR3aa: CSVRKSDNEQFF
CDR3nt: TGCAGCGTTCGAAAGTCGGACAATGAGCAGTTCTTC

v_gene: TRBV4-3
j_gene: TRBJ2-7
d_gene: .
abundance: few
CDR3aa: CASSQESYNGGYEQYF
CDR3nt: TGCGCCAGCAGCCAAGAGAGCTACAACGGGGGCTACGAGCAGTACTTC

v_gene: TRBV5-5
j_gene: TRBJ1-5
d_gene: TRBD1
abundance: .
CDR3aa: CASSPGQVSNQPQHF
CDR3nt: TGTGCCAGCAGCCCCGGACAGGTTAGCAATCAGCCCCAGCATTTT

v_gene: TRBV15
j_gene: TRBJ2-6
d_gene: TRBD1
abundance: .
CDR3aa: CATSRAGTGGAGANVLTF
CDR3nt: TGTGCCACCAGCAGAGCCGGGACAGGGGGAGCTGGGGCCAACGTCCTGACTTTC

v_gene: TRBV6-5
j_gene: TRBJ1-3
d_gene: .
abundance: .
CDR3aa: CASSYSLEYSGNTIYF
CDR3nt: TGTGCCAGCAGTTACTCGTTGGAGTACTCTGGAAACACCATATATTTT

v_gene: TRBV18
j_gene: TRBJ1-1
d_gene: TRBD1
abundance: .
CDR3aa: CASSPGQGADTEAFF
CDR3nt: TGTGCCAGCTCACCGGGACAGGGGGCGGACACTGAAGCTTTCTTT

v_gene: TRBV10-3
j_gene: TRBJ1-1
d_gene: .
abundance: .
CDR3aa: CAISDRDSNTEAFF
CDR3nt: TGTGCCATCAGTGACAGGGACTCGAACACTGAAGCTTTCTTT

v_gene: TRBV18
j_gene: TRBJ2-1
d_gene: .
abundance: .
CDR3aa: CASSLHLRGLSDEQFF
CDR3nt: TGTGCCAGCTCTCTCCACCTCAGGGGTTTAAGCGATGAGCAGTTCTTC

v_gene: TRBV11-1
j_gene: TRBJ2-3
d_gene: TRBD2
abundance: few
CDR3aa: CASSLDRPSGAVYPPYF
CDR3nt: TGTGCCAGCAGCTTAGACCGGCCTAGCGGGGCAGTCTACCCCCCGTATTTT

v_gene: TRBV20-1
j_gene: TRBJ2-3
d_gene: .
abundance: .
CDR3aa: CSGRDSLDDTQYF
CDR3nt: TGCAGTGGTAGAGATTCATTGGACGATACGCAGTATTTT

v_gene: TRBV12-3/TRBV12-4
j_gene: TRBJ1-1
d_gene: TRBD1
abundance: many
CDR3aa: CASSLVGGQGAEAFF
CDR3nt: TGTGCCAGCAGTTTAGTAGGGGGACAGGGGGCTGAAGCTTTCTTT

v_gene: TRBV9
j_gene: TRBJ2-2
d_gene: .
abundance: .
CDR3aa: CASSVRAGELFF
CDR3nt: TGTGCCAGCAGCGTACGCGCCGGGGAGCTGTTTTTT